This passage covers 20 T cell receptor beta chains from one sample sequenced in a study of T-cell reconstitution after alpha-beta-depleted transplantation in children. TCRbeta library construction was performed incorporating unique molecular identifiers. Using its own MiXCR run on the PCR reads, TCRdb lists one record per CDR3 protein. The sample includes a few hundred thousand distinct CDR3 sequences, 25% to 30% of them seen just once. The sample in question was PBMCs, obtained before TCRalphabeta/CD19-depleted stem cell transplant. The receptors were sampled from a boy in the first two years of life with Wiskott-Aldrich syndrome, due to receive a stem cell transplant.

This clonotype was counted a few times. This sequence joins TRBV20-1 and TRBJ2-1; no definite D call. Germline CDR1 DFQATT, CDR2 SNEGSKA (reference sequence). Between the trimmed V and J ends, which lost 4 bases and 7 bases, there was a span of 14 bases. The CDR3 runs 13 residues. The CDR3 DNA sequence: TGCAGTGCTACAGGTTGGGCAAATAATGAGCAGTTCTTC. Amino acids: CSATGWANNEQFF.

Written as DNA, the CDR3 is TGTGCCAGCAGCCCCGGGAGGTCAGGCTATGGCTACACCTTC. Amino acid sequence: CASSPGRSGYGYTF. The chain employs TRBV11-2 and TRBJ1-2, with D unclear. CDR1 is SGHAT, CDR2 FQNNGV, per germline. V lost 5 bases to trimming and J lost 4 bases, with 14 bases between them. The CDR3 contains 14 residues.

This clonotype was seen more than once but under ten times. The V and J genes are TRBV7-3 and TRBJ2-6; D is ambiguous. The CDR3 is made up of 14 amino acids. Trimming pared 1 base from V and 1 base from J, leaving 2 bases between. Germline V lookup: CDR1 SGHTA, CDR2 FQGTGA. The DNA for the CDR3 is TGTGCCAGCAGCTTAATATCTGGGGCCAACGTCCTGACTTTC. Its translation is CASSLISGANVLTF.

V usage is TRBV12-3 or TRBV12-4 and J usage is TRBJ2-2; maybe TRBD2 (6 bases). The CDR3 length is 15 residues. V was trimmed by 6 bases and J by 5 bases, leaving 16 bases between them. The CDR3: CASSSTGLLTGELFF. CDR3 DNA: TGTGCCAGCAGCTCGACGGGACTCCTAACCGGGGAGCTGTTTTTT.

The chain couples TRBV28 to TRBJ2-3, with D perhaps TRBD2 (6 bases). V lost 1 base to trimming and J lost 2 bases, with 13 bases between them. The CDR3 sequence is 16 residues long. Germline values: CDR1 MDHEN, CDR2 SYDVKM. CDR3 region: CASSLSAGSYTDTQYF. Written as DNA, the CDR3 is TGTGCCAGCAGTTTATCGGCGGGATCGTACACAGATACGCAGTATTTT. Looking up the rest from reference TRBV28 and TRBJ2-3 gives the full variable domain: DVKVTQSSRYLVKRTGEKVFLECVQDMDHENMFWYRQDPGLGLRLIYFSYDVKMKEKGDIPEGYSVSREKKERFSLILESASTNQTSMYLCASSLSAGSYTDTQYFGPGTRLTVL.

This clonotype was observed a few times. The chain uses TRBV12-3 or TRBV12-4 and TRBJ2-1; 14 bases agree with TRBD2. The CDR3 loop spans 16 amino acids. V gave up 7 bases and J gave up 9 bases; unmatched junction bases: 11. CDR3 DNA: TGTGCCAGCAACCGACTAGCGGGAGGGCCGAGGGGTGAGCAGTTCTTC. Its translation is CASNRLAGGPRGEQFF.

This chain links TRBV10-3 with TRBJ2-3, with D perhaps matching TRBD2 (6 bases). Germline CDR1 reads ENHRY; CDR2 reads SYGVKD. CDR3 length: 16 amino acids. The V end was cut by 3 bases, the J end by 3 bases, with 16 bases between. The CDR3, as DNA: TGTGCCATCAGTGACCCCTGGGCGGGAAGGACAGATACGCAGTATTTT. It yields the protein CAISDPWAGRTDTQYF.

This clonotype turned up a few times. This rearrangement joins TRBV28 to TRBJ2-2; the D gene is possibly TRBD1 (6 bases). The CDR3 has 12 residues. Germline V gives CDR1 MDHEN, CDR2 SYDVKM. With 6 bases removed from V and 8 bases from J, the gap between germline ends came to 10 bases. The CDR3 loop reads CASRRTAGELFF. As DNA, the CDR3 is TGTGCCAGCAGACGGACAGCTGGGGAGCTGTTTTTT.

The chain couples TRBV11-3 to TRBJ2-1; TRBD2 might be the D (6 bases). V was shortened by 2 bases and J by 9 bases, with 11 bases between the two germline ends. The CDR3 has 13 amino acids. Germline V gene lookup returns CDR1 SGHNT and CDR2 YENEEA. The CDR3 protein is CASSLRGSGEQFF. The CDR3 region has the DNA TGTGCCAGCAGCTTACGGGGGAGTGGTGAGCAGTTCTTC. Full variable domain (remainder filled in from reference TRBV11-3 and TRBJ2-1): EAGVVQSPRYKIIEKKQPVAFWCNPISGHNTLYWYLQNLGQGPELLIRYENEEAVDDSQLPKDRFSAERLKGVDSTLKIQPAELGDSAVYLCASSLRGSGEQFFGPGTRLTVL.

There are a few counts of this clonotype. The chain uses TRBV5-1 and TRBJ2-1; possibly TRBD2 for D (6 bases). Germline lookup yields CDR1 SGHRS and CDR2 YFSETQ. V gave up 1 base and J gave up 0 bases, with 14 bases separating them. There are 17 residues in the CDR3. In DNA, the CDR3 is TGCGCCAGCAGCTTGCATGAGGCGGGAAGCTCCTACAATGAGCAGTTCTTC. It is translated as CASSLHEAGSSYNEQFF.

V is TRBV7-9 and J is TRBJ2-1; 7 bases are a match to TRBD2. The CDR3 is 15 amino acids. V dropped 4 bases and J dropped 9; count of bases not matched to a gene: 12. Germline V gives CDR1 SEHNR, CDR2 FQNEAQ (reference sequence). The CDR3 spells CASSSVRLAGSEQFF. The CDR3 DNA reads as TGTGCCAGCAGCTCCGTCCGACTAGCTGGGAGTGAGCAGTTCTTC.

The table lists this clonotype with a few counts. CDR3 loop: CATSDFPWGSGPTHTGELFF. The CDR3, as DNA: TGTGCCACCAGTGATTTCCCTTGGGGGAGCGGACCCACACACACCGGGGAGCTGTTTTTT. The chain has TRBV24-1 and TRBJ2-2; D may be TRBD1 or TRBD2 (5 bases each). Per germline, CDR1 KGHDR and CDR2 SFDVKD. The ends were cut back, 1 base at V and 3 bases at J, with 23 bases in the middle. This CDR3 is built from 20 residues.

This clonotype was picked up a small number of times. The chain couples TRBV5-5 to TRBJ2-2, with 9 bases fitting TRBD1. The CDR3 spans 15 residues. Germline CDR1 is SGHKS and CDR2 is YYEKEE (reference sequence). J was trimmed by 7 bases and V by 4 bases; bases with no gene match: 8. The DNA for the CDR3 is TGTGCCAGCAGCACCGGGACAGGGCAGGGCGGGGAGCTGTTTTTT. Protein: CASSTGTGQGGELFF. Combining the CDR3 with reference TRBV5-5 and TRBJ2-2 gives the whole variable domain DAGVTQSPTHLIKTRGQQVTLRCSPISGHKSVSWYQQVLGQGPQFIFQYYEKEERGRGNFPDRFSARQFPNYSSELNVNALLLGDSALYLCASSTGTGQGGELFFGEGSRLTVL.

This clonotype occurred a few times. The CDR3, as DNA: TGCAGTGCCTCGGGGGGCAATCAGCCCCAGCATTTT. It yields the protein CSASGGNQPQHF. V usage is TRBV20-1 and J usage is TRBJ1-5; possibly TRBD1 for D (5 bases). The CDR3 has 12 amino acids. The V and J ends lost 6 bases and 2 bases respectively, with 8 bases between them. CDR1 and CDR2 (germline): DFQATT, SNEGSKA (reference sequence).

The rearrangement uses TRBV5-1 and TRBJ2-7; TRBD2 might be the D (7 bases). V was trimmed by 6 bases and J by 0 bases, leaving 16 bases between them. The CDR3 runs 15 residues. Germline V lookup: CDR1 SGHRS, CDR2 YFSETQ. CDR3 protein: CASNLGAGVSYEQYF. Here the CDR3 DNA reads TGCGCCAGCAACCTGGGGGCGGGAGTCTCCTACGAGCAGTACTTC. Complete variable domain (other parts from reference TRBV5-1 and TRBJ2-7): KAGVTQTPRYLIKTRGQQVTLSCSPISGHRSVSWYQQTPGQGLQFLFEYFSETQRNKGNFPGRFSGRQFSNSRSEMNVSTLELGDSALYLCASNLGAGVSYEQYFGPGTRLTVT.

This clonotype was recorded a few times. V usage is TRBV5-1 and J usage is TRBJ2-2; a possible D gene is TRBD1 (6 bases). Germline V lookup: CDR1 SGHRS, CDR2 YFSETQ. Deletions cut 3 bases from V and 5 bases from J, with 11 bases between. There are 14 residues in the CDR3. In DNA, the CDR3 is TGCGCCAGCAGCTCAGACACAGGGACCGGGGAGCTGTTTTTT. Translation: CASSSDTGTGELFF.

V is TRBV29-1 and J is TRBJ2-7, with 8 bases lining up with TRBD2. The CDR3 is 14 amino acids. Trimming removed 6 bases from V and 2 bases from J; junction bases left unmatched: 9. Germline V gene sequence: CDR1 SQVTM, CDR2 ANQGSEA. The CDR3 here is CSVLTSGKTYEQYF. For the CDR3, the DNA is TGCAGCGTCCTAACTAGCGGCAAGACCTACGAGCAGTACTTC.

The chain links TRBV5-1 to TRBJ1-2, with 10 positions matching TRBD1. After removal of 2 bases from V and 6 bases from J, the junction contained 1 base not matched to a gene. Germline V gene lookup returns CDR1 SGHRS and CDR2 YFSETQ. This CDR3 comprises 13 residues. CDR3 in DNA: TGCGCCAGCAGCTTTGGGACAGGGGATGGCTACACCTTC. It specifies CASSFGTGDGYTF.

The J gene is TRBJ2-7, the V gene TRBV5-5; possible D gene TRBD2, 5 bases. From germline, CDR1 is SGHKS and CDR2 YYEKEE (reference sequence). The CDR3 runs to 15 residues. The ends were cut back, 1 base at V and 5 bases at J, with 16 bases in the middle. CDR3 sequence: CASSLRGRYTDEQYF. The DNA for the CDR3 is TGTGCCAGCAGCTTGAGAGGGCGGTACACCGACGAGCAGTACTTC.

V is TRBV5-1 and J is TRBJ2-7; D uncertain. Trimming pared 7 bases from V and 3 bases from J, leaving 17 bases between. The CDR3 is made up of 14 amino acids. Per the germline V gene, CDR1 is SGHRS and CDR2 is YFSETQ. CDR3 amino acids: CASAFSLGFYEQYF. The CDR3 coding sequence is TGCGCCAGCGCATTTTCCCTCGGATTCTACGAGCAGTACTTC.